The 17 T cell receptor beta chains below were found in one sample sequenced in a study of beta chain features in type 1 diabetes. Every bit of the isolated RNA underwent reverse transcription, so sequencing read expressed TCRB transcripts. Data came from immunoSEQ multiplex PCR; TCRdb stores just in-frame clones and leaves some out. The table shows 250,000 to 350,000 clones, with 8% to 13% occurring only once. The specimen was naive CD4+ T cells from blood. The origin of the receptors is a woman in her twenties or thirties in good health.

The V call is TRBV19, the J call TRBJ2-5; D not resolved. This CDR3 spans 11 amino acids. CDR1 and CDR2 from the germline V gene are LNHDA and SQIVND (reference sequence). Trimming took 4 bases from V and 5 from J, leaving 5 bases between them. The CDR3 spells CASSTMETQYF. DNA for the CDR3: TGTGCCAGTAGTACCATGGAGACCCAGTACTTC.

This clone was counted a few times. This chain uses TRBV7-2 with TRBJ2-3, with TRBD1 matching over 8 bases. V was clipped by 5 bases and J by 5 bases; unmatched bases: 9. The CDR3 is 15 residues long. Germline assignment: CDR1 SGHTA and CDR2 FQGNSA. CDR3 in DNA: TGTGCCAGCAGCCCCCTGACAGGGGTGCTAGATACGCAGTATTTT. Its protein is CASSPLTGVLDTQYF.

The gene calls are TRBV9 and TRBJ1-5; D might be TRBD1 (6 bases). The CDR3 totals 14 residues. The V end lost 4 bases, the J end lost 2 bases, and 10 bases lay between the germline ends. The V gene's germline CDR1 is SGDLS and CDR2 YYNGEE. The DNA for the CDR3 is TGTGCCAGCAGCTCTTCAGGGGGCAATCAGCCCCAGCATTTT. It encodes CASSSSGGNQPQHF.

This rearrangement joins TRBV27 to TRBJ2-5; no reliable D call. V lost 3 bases and J 7 bases, leaving 9 bases between the germline ends. CDR1 and CDR2 from the germline V gene are MNHEY and SMNVEV (reference sequence). CDR3 size: 12 residues. CDR3 region: CASSFNLGTQYF. The CDR3 coding sequence is TGTGCCAGCAGTTTCAACCTCGGGACCCAGTACTTC.

The rearrangement uses TRBV5-4 and TRBJ2-1; no reliable D call. Trimming shortened V by 0 bases and J by 0 bases, and 10 bases separated the two germline ends. The germline V gene encodes CDR1 SGHNT and CDR2 YYREEE (reference sequence). This CDR3 is built from 16 residues. This CDR3 is CASSLDPGSSYNEQFF. The CDR3 nucleotides are TGTGCCAGCAGCTTGGACCCAGGCAGCTCCTACAATGAGCAGTTCTTC. The entire variable domain, with the rest obtained from reference TRBV5-4 and TRBJ2-1, is as follows: ETGVTQSPTHLIKTRGQQVTLRCSSQSGHNTVSWYQQALGQGPQFIFQYYREEENGRGNFPPRFSGLQFPNYSSELNVNALELDDSALYLCASSLDPGSSYNEQFFGPGTRLTVL.

Only a few counts were recorded for this clone. J is TRBJ1-2 and V is TRBV29-1; 8 positions match TRBD1. Germline V gene sequence: CDR1 SQVTM, CDR2 ANQGSEA. V lost 6 bases and J lost 1; bases outside the gene matches: 7. The CDR3 extends over 14 amino acids. In DNA form, the CDR3 reads TGCAGCGTCGGCCGGGACAGGAGTAACTATGGCTACACCTTC. The encoded protein is CSVGRDRSNYGYTF.

This clone was seen a handful of times. V and J are TRBV29-1 and TRBJ1-2; D unresolved. The germline V gene encodes CDR1 SQVTM and CDR2 ANQGSEA. V dropped 4 bases and J dropped 6 bases, with 9 bases sitting between them. The CDR3 has 11 amino acids. The CDR3 here is CSVGDGDGYTF. CDR3 DNA sequence: TGCAGCGTTGGAGACGGGGATGGCTACACCTTC.

This clone appeared a few times. The chain combines TRBV7-2 with TRBJ2-3; possibly TRBD1 for D (6 bases). The CDR3 is 13 amino acids. Germline V gives CDR1 SGHTA, CDR2 FQGNSA. V was clipped by 4 bases and J by 6 bases, with 11 bases between them. This CDR3 reads CASSSRTDDTQYF. CDR3 DNA: TGTGCCAGCAGCTCCAGGACAGACGATACGCAGTATTTT.

The chain links TRBV9 to TRBJ1-4; D perhaps matches TRBD1 (5 bases). Trimming left V 3 bases short and J 4 bases short, with 7 bases between. The CDR3 spans 13 residues. Germline values: CDR1 SGDLS, CDR2 YYNGEE. The chain's CDR3 is CASSEGYNEKLFF. The CDR3 nucleotides are TGTGCCAGCAGCGAGGGGTATAATGAAAAACTGTTTTTT. Variable domain in full (rest from reference TRBV9 and TRBJ1-4): DSGVTQTPKHLITATGQRVTLRCSPRSGDLSVYWYQQSLDQGLQFLIQYYNGEERAKGNILERFSAQQFPDLHSELNLSSLELGDSALYFCASSEGYNEKLFFGSGTQLSVL.

This clone showed up just a few times. V and J are TRBV30 and TRBJ1-1, with 8 bases identical to TRBD1. This CDR3 spans 13 amino acids. Looked up from germline, CDR1 is GTSNPN and CDR2 is SVGIG (reference sequence). The trim removed 2 bases at V and 10 bases at J, leaving 9 bases unmatched. Here the CDR3 reads CAWSPALDRGAFF. The CDR3 region has the DNA TGTGCCTGGAGTCCCGCCCTAGACAGGGGAGCTTTCTTT.

The chain is built from TRBV5-4 and TRBJ2-5; 9 bases are a match to TRBD2. This CDR3 contains 15 residues. J was trimmed by 6 bases and V by 0 bases; bases with no gene match: 6. CDR1 and CDR2 from the germline V gene are SGHNT and YYREEE (reference sequence). The CDR3, as DNA: TGTGCCAGCAGCTTGGACGCGGGAGGGCCGAAGACCCAGTACTTC. Its protein product is CASSLDAGGPKTQYF.

This clone turned up a few times. The V gene is TRBV4-2, the J gene TRBJ1-1; perhaps TRBD1 as D (5 bases). V was shortened by 3 bases and J by 1 base, with 9 bases between the two germline ends. Germline CDR1 is LGHNA and CDR2 is YNFKEQ. The CDR3 loop spans 14 amino acids. The CDR3: CASSQGGENTEAFF. The DNA of the CDR3 is TGTGCCAGCAGCCAGGGGGGTGAGAACACTGAAGCTTTCTTT.

This clone came up a few times. This chain uses TRBV5-4 with TRBJ1-2, with 8 bases lining up with TRBD1. The CDR3 is 14 amino acids. Germline V gene data show CDR1 as SGHNT and CDR2 as YYREEE (reference sequence). The J segment lost 5 bases and the V segment lost 2 bases, leaving 5 bases of the junction unmatched. The CDR3 sequence: CASSLGQGEYGYTF. The DNA for the CDR3 is TGTGCCAGCAGCTTAGGACAGGGAGAGTATGGCTACACCTTC.

This clone was counted between two and nine times. The chain carries TRBV19 and TRBJ1-5, with 10 bases that match TRBD1. CDR1 and CDR2 (germline): LNHDA, SQIVND (reference sequence). The length of the CDR3 is 15 residues. The V segment lost 5 bases and the J segment 5 bases; nucleotides outside the gene matches: 6. The CDR3 coding sequence is TGTGCCAGTAGTCCGACGGGGACAGGGGATCAGCCCCAGCATTTT. It translates to CASSPTGTGDQPQHF.

The chain employs TRBV11-2 and TRBJ2-3, with a possible D match to TRBD2 (5 bases). Trimming took off 1 base at V and 4 bases at J, with 12 bases between the two ends. Looked up from germline, CDR1 is SGHAT and CDR2 is FQNNGV. There are 15 residues in the CDR3. The CDR3 DNA follows: TGTGCCAGCAGCTTAGGCGGGCCTTGGGCAGATACGCAGTATTTT. Its protein product is CASSLGGPWADTQYF.

The sample holds a few counts of this clone. Here the CDR3 DNA reads TGCGCCAGCAGTCAGCCGACAGGGGGGAGCAATCAGCCCCAGCATTTT. This translates into CASSQPTGGSNQPQHF. The J gene is TRBJ1-5, the V gene TRBV23-1; 9 bases align to TRBD1. TRBV23-1 is an ORF; its function is uncertain. J lost 1 base, V lost 3 bases, and 4 bases had no gene match. The CDR3 consists of 16 residues.

This sequence joins TRBV6-5 and TRBJ2-3; 11 bases agree with TRBD2. Germline-derived CDR1 and CDR2 are MNHEY and SVGAGI. After removal of 6 bases from V and 5 bases from J, the junction contained 7 bases not matched to a gene. This CDR3 is 15 amino acids long. CDR3 sequence: CASRTSGIWGDTQYF. CDR3 bases: TGTGCCAGCAGGACTAGCGGGATATGGGGAGATACGCAGTATTTT.